The next 16 T cell receptor beta chains were all read from a single sample in a study of T cells after yellow fever vaccination. A single record per CDR3 protein comes from TCRdb applying MiXCR to the 5' RACE reads. The sample lists some 390,000 distinct CDR3 sequences, under 20% occurring once. The sequencing used PBMCs, collected before the yellow fever booster vaccination. All receptors derive from a young man who received the YFV17D yellow fever vaccine.

The chain has TRBV4-1 and TRBJ1-1; D is uncertain. Trimming removed 0 bases from V and 6 bases from J, with 11 bases in between. Germline V gene sequence: CDR1 MGHRA, CDR2 YSYEKL. This CDR3 has 14 residues. CDR3 in DNA: TGCGCCAGCAGCCAAGATATGGGTTACGCTGAAGCTTTCTTT. Amino acid sequence: CASSQDMGYAEAFF.

A few counts support this clonotype. The chain uses TRBV20-1 and TRBJ2-5; tentatively, D is TRBD1 or TRBD2 (6 bases each). CDR3 length: 13 residues. Germline V gene lookup returns CDR1 DFQATT and CDR2 SNEGSKA (reference sequence). Trimming left V 7 bases short and J 5 bases short, with 17 bases between. The CDR3 protein is CSVLSIGGETQYF. DNA for the CDR3: TGCAGTGTTCTGAGCATAGGGGGGGAGACCCAGTACTTC.

This clonotype was seen a handful of times. The rearrangement uses TRBV4-1 and TRBJ2-3; no firm D call. The CDR3 runs 14 residues. Trimming removed 0 bases from V and 4 bases from J, with 8 bases in between. The germline CDR1 and CDR2 sequences are MGHRA and YSYEKL. The CDR3, as DNA: TGCGCCAGCAGCCAAGAAGCCCTAGCAGATACGCAGTATTTT. Its protein is CASSQEALADTQYF.

In this sample, this clonotype turned up a few times. V usage is TRBV4-2 and J usage is TRBJ2-2; D remains unclear. The CDR3 spans 15 residues. The V gene's germline CDR1 is LGHNA and CDR2 YNFKEQ. The V end lost 1 base, the J end lost 0 bases, and 6 bases lay between the germline ends. CDR3 region: CASSQGQANTGELFF. The CDR3 region has the DNA TGTGCCAGCAGCCAAGGTCAGGCGAACACCGGGGAGCTGTTTTTT.

This chain uses TRBV7-9 with TRBJ1-1; 9 positions match TRBD1. The CDR3 runs to 14 residues. Germline V gene sequence: CDR1 SEHNR, CDR2 FQNEAQ (reference sequence). The junction had 4 bases not matched to a gene; V was cut back by 4 bases and J by 4 bases. In DNA, the CDR3 is TGTGCCAGCAGCTCGGGACAGGGATTCACTGAAGCTTTCTTT. This sequence encodes CASSSGQGFTEAFF. The variable domain in full, with the rest retrieved from reference TRBV7-9 and TRBJ1-1, is DTGVSQNPRHKITKRGQNVTFRCDPISEHNRLYWYRQTLGQGPEFLTYFQNEAQLEKSRLLSDRFSAERPKGSFSTLEIQRTEQGDSAMYLCASSSGQGFTEAFFGQGTRLTVV.

This clonotype was detected only a few times. This chain connects TRBV29-1 to TRBJ2-2; no definite D call. This CDR3 contains 12 residues. V was pared by 7 bases and J by 6 bases, with 12 bases between. Germline-derived CDR1 and CDR2 are SQVTM and ANQGSEA. The CDR3 sequence is CSAGQVSGELFF. The DNA of the CDR3 is TGCAGCGCCGGTCAGGTATCCGGGGAGCTGTTTTTT.

In its sample, this clonotype was seen a few times. The J gene is TRBJ2-3, the V gene TRBV7-6, with 10 bases that match TRBD2. This CDR3 has 15 amino acids. With 3 bases clipped from V and 7 bases from J, the junction kept 7 bases outside the gene matches. In germline, CDR1 is SGHVS, CDR2 FNYEAQ. This chain's CDR3 is CASSFSAGGPNTQYF. CDR3 nucleotides: TGTGCCAGCAGCTTTTCAGCGGGGGGGCCAAATACGCAGTATTTT.

This clonotype has at least ten counts. The J gene is TRBJ2-1, the V gene TRBV4-3, with D perhaps being TRBD1 or TRBD2 (5 bases each). Germline CDR1 reads LGHNA; CDR2 reads YSLEER. CDR3 length equals 15 residues. V gave up 5 bases and J gave up 0 bases, with 11 bases separating them. The CDR3 reads CASSEGTASYNEQFF. CDR3 DNA sequence: TGCGCCAGCAGCGAGGGGACGGCCTCCTACAATGAGCAGTTCTTC.

The chain recombines TRBV27 with TRBJ2-1; TRBD2 matches at 13 bases. This CDR3 is built from 18 residues. CDR1 is MNHEY, CDR2 SMNVEV, per germline (reference sequence). Trimming removed 2 bases from V and 10 bases from J; junction bases left unmatched: 14. This CDR3 is CASSLRTSGGPGGREQFF. CDR3 coding DNA: TGTGCCAGCAGTTTACGGACTAGCGGGGGCCCCGGTGGGAGGGAGCAGTTCTTC.

The chain couples TRBV2 to TRBJ2-5; D is perhaps TRBD1 or TRBD2 (5 bases each). The CDR3 is 13 amino acids. V gave up 3 bases and J gave up 5 bases, with 10 bases separating them. Germline V CDR1 and CDR2: SNHLY, FYNNEI. Written as DNA, the CDR3 is TGTGCCAGCAGTGATACGGGGCGGGAGACCCAGTACTTC. It specifies CASSDTGRETQYF.

This clonotype occurred a few times. V usage is TRBV28 and J usage is TRBJ2-3, with D possibly TRBD1 on 5 matching bases. Germline assignment: CDR1 MDHEN and CDR2 SYDVKM. The CDR3 covers 13 residues. The V end was cut by 10 bases, the J end by 6 bases, with 17 bases between. DNA for the CDR3: TGTGCCATTAAGGGGCAGGGAAGGGATACGCAGTATTTT. This gives the protein CAIKGQGRDTQYF.

The chain couples TRBV9 to TRBJ1-2; D possibly corresponds to TRBD1 (5 bases). The ends were cut back, 5 bases at V and 4 bases at J, with 12 bases in the middle. Germline-derived CDR1 and CDR2 are SGDLS and YYNGEE. This CDR3 contains 13 residues. CDR3 loop: CASRGPRGYGYTF. The CDR3 bases are TGTGCCAGCAGGGGGCCAAGGGGCTATGGCTACACCTTC.

V gene TRBV11-2 combines with J gene TRBJ1-1; D possibly corresponds to TRBD1 (6 bases). Germline CDR1 is SGHAT and CDR2 is FQNNGV. The V end was cut by 6 bases, the J end by 1 base, with 12 bases between. There are 14 residues in the CDR3. This chain's CDR3 is CASRMGGANTEAFF. DNA of the CDR3: TGTGCCAGCAGGATGGGGGGGGCGAACACTGAAGCTTTCTTT.

In this sample, this clonotype turned up a few times. V is TRBV12-3 or TRBV12-4 and J is TRBJ1-1; 8 bases are shared with TRBD1. Losses at the gene ends were 5 bases for V and 4 bases for J; bases not matched to a gene: 6. There are 14 residues in the CDR3. The DNA for the CDR3 is TGTGCCAGCAGTCCACAGGGGGAAAGCACTGAAGCTTTCTTT. It translates to CASSPQGESTEAFF.

The V gene is TRBV4-1, the J gene TRBJ2-3, with TRBD1 matching over 9 bases. V dropped 1 base and J dropped 2; count of bases not matched to a gene: 4. CDR1 and CDR2 from the germline V gene are MGHRA and YSYEKL. The CDR3 consists of 16 residues. The CDR3 sequence: CASSQAGTGYTDTQYF. As DNA, the CDR3 is TGCGCCAGCAGCCAAGCCGGGACAGGGTACACAGATACGCAGTATTTT.

The genes are TRBV6-5 and TRBJ2-3, with 9 bases identical to TRBD2. With V trimmed by 4 bases and J by 3 bases, 8 bases remained unmatched. CDR1 is MNHEY, CDR2 SVGAGI, per germline. The CDR3 runs to 16 residues. The DNA for the CDR3 is TGTGCCAGCAGTTTCGGCCGCGGGGGGGCAACAGATACGCAGTATTTT. Its protein is CASSFGRGGATDTQYF.